This T cell receptor beta chain is from a study of T cells in Graves' hyperthyroidism and ophthalmopathy. Points from the study as a whole: Clonotypes that were expanded in thyroid above 0.001 mostly appeared in blood too.

Points on this clonotype: Its antigen is not identified. Just one base apart from a much larger clone, this may be a read error.

RNA transcripts served as the template for amplifying TCR beta CDR3 regions. Initially, a first-round RT-PCR of the TCR CDR3 employed the HTBI primer set. TCRdb called the multiplex PCR reads again in MiXCR, with one record for every CDR3 protein. The sample lists approximately 330,000 distinct CDR3 sequences, around 13% occurring once. The specimen sequenced was blood. The clonotype comes from a woman aged 40 to 50 with Graves' ophthalmopathy.

CDR3 sequence: CASSYSRGGTDTQYF. The CDR3 DNA is TGTGCCAGCAGTTACTCAAGGGGGGGCACAGATACGCAGTATTTT. The genes are TRBV6-6 and TRBJ2-3; D may match TRBD1 or TRBD2 (6 bases each). V was trimmed by 0 bases and J by 1 base, leaving 8 bases between them. CDR1 is MNHNY, CDR2 SVGAGI, per germline (reference sequence). CDR3 length equals 15 residues.